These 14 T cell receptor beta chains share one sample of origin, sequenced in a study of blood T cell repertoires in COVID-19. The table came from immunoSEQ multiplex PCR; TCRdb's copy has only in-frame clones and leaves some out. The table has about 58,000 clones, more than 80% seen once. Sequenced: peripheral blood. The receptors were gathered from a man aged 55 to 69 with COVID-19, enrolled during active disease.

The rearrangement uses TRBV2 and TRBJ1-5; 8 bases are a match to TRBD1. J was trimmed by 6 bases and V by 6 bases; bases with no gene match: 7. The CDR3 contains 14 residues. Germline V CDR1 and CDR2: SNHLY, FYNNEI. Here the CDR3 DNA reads TGTGCCAGCAGCGGACAGGGCGAGTTTCAGCCCCAGCATTTT. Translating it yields CASSGQGEFQPQHF. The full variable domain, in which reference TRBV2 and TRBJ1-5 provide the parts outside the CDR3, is EPEVTQTPSHQVTQMGQEVILRCVPISNHLYFYWYRQILGQKVEFLVSFYNNEISEKSEIFDDQFSVERPDGSNFTLKIRSTKLEDSAMYFCASSGQGEFQPQHFGDGTRLSIL.

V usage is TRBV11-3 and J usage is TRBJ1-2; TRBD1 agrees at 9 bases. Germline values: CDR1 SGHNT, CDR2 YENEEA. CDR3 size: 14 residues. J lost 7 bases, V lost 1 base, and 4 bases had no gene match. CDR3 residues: CASSLGGQGGGYTF. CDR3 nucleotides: TGTGCCAGCAGCTTAGGGGGACAGGGAGGTGGCTACACCTTC.

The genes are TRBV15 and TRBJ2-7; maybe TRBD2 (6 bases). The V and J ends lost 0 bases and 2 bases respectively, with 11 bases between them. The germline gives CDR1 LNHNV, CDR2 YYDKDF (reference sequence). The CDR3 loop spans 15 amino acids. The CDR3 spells CATSRDGRGPYEQYF. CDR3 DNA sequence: TGTGCCACCAGCAGAGATGGGCGGGGTCCCTACGAGCAGTACTTC.

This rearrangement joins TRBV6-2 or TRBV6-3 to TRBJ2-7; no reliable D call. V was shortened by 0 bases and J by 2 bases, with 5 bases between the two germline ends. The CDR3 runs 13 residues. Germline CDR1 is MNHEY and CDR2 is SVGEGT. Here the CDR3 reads CASSYSLPYEQYF. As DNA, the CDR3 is TGTGCCAGCAGTTACTCACTTCCCTACGAGCAGTACTTC.

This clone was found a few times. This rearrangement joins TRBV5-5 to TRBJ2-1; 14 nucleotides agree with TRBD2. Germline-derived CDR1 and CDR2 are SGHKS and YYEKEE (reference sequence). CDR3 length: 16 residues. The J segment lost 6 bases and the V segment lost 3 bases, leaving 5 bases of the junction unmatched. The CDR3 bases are TGTGCCAGCAGCTCGCTAGGGACTAGCGGGGGCAATGAGCAGTTCTTC. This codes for CASSSLGTSGGNEQFF.

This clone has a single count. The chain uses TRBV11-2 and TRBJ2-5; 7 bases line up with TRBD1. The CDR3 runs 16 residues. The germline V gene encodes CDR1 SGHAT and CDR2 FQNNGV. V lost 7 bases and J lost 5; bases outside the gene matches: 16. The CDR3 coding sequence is TGTGCCAGCACCCTACCGGGTAGGGGGCGCCAGGAGACCCAGTACTTC. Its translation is CASTLPGRGRQETQYF.

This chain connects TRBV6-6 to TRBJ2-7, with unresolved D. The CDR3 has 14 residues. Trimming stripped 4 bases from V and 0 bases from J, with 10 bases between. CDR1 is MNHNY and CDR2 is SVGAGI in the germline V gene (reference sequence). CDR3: CASSLKRPSYEQYF. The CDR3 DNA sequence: TGTGCCAGCAGTTTAAAGCGACCCTCCTACGAGCAGTACTTC.

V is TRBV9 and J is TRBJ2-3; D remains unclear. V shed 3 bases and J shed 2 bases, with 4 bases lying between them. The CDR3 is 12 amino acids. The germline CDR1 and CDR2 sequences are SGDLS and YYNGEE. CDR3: CASSGLTDTQYF. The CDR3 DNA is TGTGCCAGCAGCGGACTCACAGATACGCAGTATTTT.

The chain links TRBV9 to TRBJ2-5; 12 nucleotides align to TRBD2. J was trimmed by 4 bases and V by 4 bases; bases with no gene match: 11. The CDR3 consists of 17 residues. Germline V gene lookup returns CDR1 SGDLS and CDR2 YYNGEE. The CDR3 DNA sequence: TGTGCCAGCAGCCCCCTAGCGGGAGGGCCTGTTGGAGAGACCCAGTACTTC. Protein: CASSPLAGGPVGETQYF.

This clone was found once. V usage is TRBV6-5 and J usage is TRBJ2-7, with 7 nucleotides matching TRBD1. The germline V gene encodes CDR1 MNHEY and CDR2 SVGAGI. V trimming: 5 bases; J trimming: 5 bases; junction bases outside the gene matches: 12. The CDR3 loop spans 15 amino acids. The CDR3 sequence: CASSNGQVFLHEQYF. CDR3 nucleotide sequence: TGTGCCAGCAGTAACGGACAGGTCTTTCTCCACGAGCAGTACTTC.

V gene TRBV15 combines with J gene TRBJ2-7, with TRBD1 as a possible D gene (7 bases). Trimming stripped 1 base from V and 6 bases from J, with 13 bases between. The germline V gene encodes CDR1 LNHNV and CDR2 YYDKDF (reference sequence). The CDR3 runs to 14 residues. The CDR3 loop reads CATSRGFQGGEQYF. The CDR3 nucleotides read TGTGCCACCAGCAGAGGGTTCCAGGGGGGCGAGCAGTACTTC.

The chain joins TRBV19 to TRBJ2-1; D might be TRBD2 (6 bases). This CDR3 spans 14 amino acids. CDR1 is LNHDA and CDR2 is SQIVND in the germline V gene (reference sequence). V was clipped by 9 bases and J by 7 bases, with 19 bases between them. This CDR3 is CASSIVAGLNEQFF. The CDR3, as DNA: TGTGCCAGCAGCATAGTCGCGGGGTTAAATGAGCAGTTCTTC.

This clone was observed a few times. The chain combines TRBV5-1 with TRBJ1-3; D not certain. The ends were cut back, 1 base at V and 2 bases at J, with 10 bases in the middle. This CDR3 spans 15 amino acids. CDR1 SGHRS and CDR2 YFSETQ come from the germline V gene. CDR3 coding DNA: TGCGCCAGCAGCTTGCCTAGGATGGCTGGAAACACCATATATTTT. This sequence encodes CASSLPRMAGNTIYF.

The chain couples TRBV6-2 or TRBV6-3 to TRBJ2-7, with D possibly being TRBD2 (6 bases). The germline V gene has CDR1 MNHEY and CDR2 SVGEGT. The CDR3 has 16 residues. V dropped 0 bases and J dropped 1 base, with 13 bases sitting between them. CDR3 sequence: CASSYSGRDRSYEQYF. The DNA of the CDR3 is TGTGCCAGCAGTTACTCCGGGCGGGACCGTTCCTACGAGCAGTACTTC.